Below, one T cell receptor beta chain is given with its context. This entry is derived from a study of blood T cell repertoires in COVID-19. The overall study: COVID-19 samples, acute and convalescent, were from the United States, Italy and Spain. PBMCs, B-cell-depleted T cells, or T cells provided the cDNA or gDNA that made up the material.

Authors' analysis steps: Estimation of nucleated cell counts was performed using reference gene primer amplification. Produced via immunoSEQ multiplex PCR; TCRdb's table is partial and in-frame only. V and J calls and clone size are given by that table; D and trimming were obtained from the DNA. The data contain 350,000 to 400,000 clones, 80% to 95% of them singletons. Participant-reported clinical history was the basis for cohort assignment. Germline loops: CDR1 GTSNPN, CDR2 SVGIG (reference sequence). V gave up 4 bases and J gave up 2 bases, with 20 bases separating them. The CDR3 consists of 16 residues.

J is TRBJ1-1 and V is TRBV30, with TRBD1 as a possible D gene (6 bases). The TCR was taken from a woman aged 40 to 55 who had been exposed to COVID-19. Source material: PBMCs or T cells enriched from blood (not recorded which). CDR3 nucleotides: TGTGCCTGGACCACACGGACCCGGACAGTAAACACTGAAGCTTTCTTT. Its protein product is CAWTTRTRTVNTEAFF.